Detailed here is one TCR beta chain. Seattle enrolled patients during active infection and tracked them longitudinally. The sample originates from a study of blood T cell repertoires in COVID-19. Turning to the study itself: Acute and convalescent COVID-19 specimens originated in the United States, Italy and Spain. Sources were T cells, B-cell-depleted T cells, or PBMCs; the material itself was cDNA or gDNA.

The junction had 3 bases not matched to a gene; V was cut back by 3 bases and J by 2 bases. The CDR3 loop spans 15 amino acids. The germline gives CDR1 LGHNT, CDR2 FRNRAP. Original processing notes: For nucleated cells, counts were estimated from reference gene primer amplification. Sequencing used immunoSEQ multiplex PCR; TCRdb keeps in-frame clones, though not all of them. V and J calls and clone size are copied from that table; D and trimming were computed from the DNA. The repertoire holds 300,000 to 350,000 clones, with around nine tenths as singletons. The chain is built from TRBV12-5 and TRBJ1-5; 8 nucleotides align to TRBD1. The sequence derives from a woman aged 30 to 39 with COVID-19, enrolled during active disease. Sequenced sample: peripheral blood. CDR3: CASGFTGGGNQPQHF. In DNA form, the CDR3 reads TGTGCTAGTGGTTTCACAGGGGGAGGCAATCAGCCCCAGCATTTT.